The T cell receptor (beta chain) under discussion was sequenced for a study of T cell repertoires and leukemia-associated antigens (dated by TCRdb to between 2017 and 2020). A note on the overall study: Per sample, about 5.1 to 7 million read pairs and about 3 to 5.0 million effective reads were obtained, for about 15 million effective reads in total. The study aimed to identify which antigen a TCR Vbeta21 clone previously found in CML patients recognizes, using in vitro peptide stimulation of healthy T cells.

The junction carries 15 bases between V and J, which are trimmed by 8 bases and 7 bases respectively. From its cysteine to its phenylalanine, the CDR3 spans 13 amino acids. Only the CDR3 part of the read is kept: 39 bases, read in frame from the first base. Reading the germline V gene gives CDR1 LGHNA and CDR2 YNFKEQ. In the case of this clonotype: Its antigen is not yet known. The sample holds no much larger clone one base away, and base qualities are not on file.

As a first step, the CD3+ T cells were left to rest overnight in RPMI 1640 lacking fetal bovine serum, at about 2.5 million cells/mL. MACS immunomagnetic beads were used, per the manufacturer's instructions, to isolate CD3+ T cells from PBMCs. Results and caveats for the whole study, not just this receptor: No significant differences among the four groups were observed in the numbers of Vbeta genes (about 60), Jbeta genes (around 14), VDJ rearrangements, or unique CDR3s. The antigen specificity and function of the expanded clones were not directly tested, and further investigation of both was required.

TRIzol reagent was used to extract total RNA from the cultured T cells. TCRbeta libraries were amplified from RNA using 5' rapid amplification of cDNA ends (5'RACE). Before sequencing, library concentration and integrity were assessed using Qubit, an Agilent instrument, and quantitative PCR. Qualified libraries were sequenced on Illumina HiSeq or MiSeq by a commercial service provider. Under the source paper's analysis protocol: TCR sequences in each sample were identified using MiXCR version 1.8.2. For a clone to count as qualified, its CDR3 had to be longer than four amino acids, its nucleotide length had to be in-frame, and the clone could not contain a stop codon. A read counted as effective if the read contained the complete CDR3 structure. Validation of expanded clones was performed by RT-PCR with 24 Vbeta primers, GeneScan spectratyping, and Sanger sequencing. Using fastp trimming at Q25 and MiXCR clonotype assembly, TCRdb reanalyzed the public sequencing data and kept in-frame beta chains. Rows matching on CDR3 protein sequence are summarized as one entry with the most common DNA and genes. It is TCRdb's table, rather than the study itself, that gives the V and J calls and clone size. The sample includes about 9,800 distinct CDR3 sequences, with approximately 45% observed a single time. Roughly 50% of the sample belongs to the ten largest clones.

The rearranged segments are TRBV4-2 and TRBJ2-1, and possibly TRBD2, on 5 matching bases. The sequenced sample consisted of CD3+ T cells sorted from blood and cultured. The sequence came from a female donor in good health. The sequenced DNA: TGTGCCAGCGGCCCGGAGGTCGCTAATGAGCAGTTCTTC. It is translated as CASGPEVANEQFF.